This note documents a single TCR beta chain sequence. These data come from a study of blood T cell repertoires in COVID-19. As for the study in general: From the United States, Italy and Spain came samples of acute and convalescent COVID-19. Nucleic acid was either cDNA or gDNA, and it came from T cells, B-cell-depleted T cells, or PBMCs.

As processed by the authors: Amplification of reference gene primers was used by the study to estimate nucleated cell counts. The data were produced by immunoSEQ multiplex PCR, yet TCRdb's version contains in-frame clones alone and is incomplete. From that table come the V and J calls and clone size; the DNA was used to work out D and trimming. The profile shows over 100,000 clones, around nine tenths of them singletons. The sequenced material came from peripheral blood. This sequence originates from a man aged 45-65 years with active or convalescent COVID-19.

CDR3 nucleotides: TGTGCCAGCAAGATTGCGGGGGGGCAGGCAGATACGCAGTATTTT. This gives the protein CASKIAGGQADTQYF. J is TRBJ2-3 and V is TRBV6-6, with TRBD2 matching over 9 bases. The CDR3 covers 15 residues. The germline V gene has CDR1 MNHNY and CDR2 SVGAGI (reference sequence). Unmatched junction bases numbered 9, after V lost 7 bases and J lost 4 bases.